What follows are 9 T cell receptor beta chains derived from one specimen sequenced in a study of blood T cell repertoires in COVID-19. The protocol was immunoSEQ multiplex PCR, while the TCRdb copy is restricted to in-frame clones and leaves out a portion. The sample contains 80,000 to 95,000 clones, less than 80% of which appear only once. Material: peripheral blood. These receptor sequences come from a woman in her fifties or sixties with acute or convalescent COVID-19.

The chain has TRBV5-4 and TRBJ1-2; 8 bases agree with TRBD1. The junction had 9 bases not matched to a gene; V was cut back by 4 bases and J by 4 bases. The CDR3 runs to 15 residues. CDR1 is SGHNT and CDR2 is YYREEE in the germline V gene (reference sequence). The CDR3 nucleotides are TGTGCCAGCAGCCCGAAAGGACAGGGTTTCTATGGCTACACCTTC. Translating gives CASSPKGQGFYGYTF. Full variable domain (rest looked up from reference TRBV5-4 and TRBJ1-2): ETGVTQSPTHLIKTRGQQVTLRCSSQSGHNTVSWYQQALGQGPQFIFQYYREEENGRGNFPPRFSGLQFPNYSSELNVNALELDDSALYLCASSPKGQGFYGYTFGSGTRLTVV.

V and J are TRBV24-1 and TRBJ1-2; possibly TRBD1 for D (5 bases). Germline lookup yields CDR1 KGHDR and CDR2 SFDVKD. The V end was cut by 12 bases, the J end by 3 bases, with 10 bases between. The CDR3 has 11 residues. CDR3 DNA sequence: TGTGCCTGTGGGGGGGACTATGGCTACACCTTC. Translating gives CACGGDYGYTF.

CDR3 region: CAISGSDRGNYGYTF. DNA of the CDR3: TGTGCCATCAGTGGATCGGACAGGGGGAACTATGGCTACACCTTC. The chain joins TRBV10-3 to TRBJ1-2; 10 bases fit TRBD1. The ends lost 4 bases at V and 2 bases at J; junction bases unmatched: 4. This CDR3 is 15 amino acids long. Per germline, CDR1 ENHRY and CDR2 SYGVKD.

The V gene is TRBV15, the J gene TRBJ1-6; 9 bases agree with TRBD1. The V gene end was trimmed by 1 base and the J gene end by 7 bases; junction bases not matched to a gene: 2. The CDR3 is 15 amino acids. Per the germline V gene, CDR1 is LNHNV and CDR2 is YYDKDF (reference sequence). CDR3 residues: CATSRGGTGNSPLHF. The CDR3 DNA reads TGTGCCACCAGCAGAGGTGGGACAGGGAATTCACCCCTCCACTTT.

The CDR3 nucleotides are TGTGCCAGCATAGGGGGACAGGGCTATGGCTACACCTTC. Translating gives CASIGGQGYGYTF. The chain is built from TRBV2 and TRBJ1-2; 9 positions agree with TRBD1. Germline V gene data show CDR1 as SNHLY and CDR2 as FYNNEI. Trimming removed 7 bases from V and 4 bases from J; junction bases left unmatched: 4. There are 13 residues in the CDR3.

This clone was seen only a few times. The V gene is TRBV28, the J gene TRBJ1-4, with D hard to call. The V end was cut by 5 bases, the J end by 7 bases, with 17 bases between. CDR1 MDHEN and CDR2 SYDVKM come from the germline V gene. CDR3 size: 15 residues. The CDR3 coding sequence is TGTGCCAGCAGTCCCCCCAGCGGTTTGGGTGAAAAACTGTTTTTT. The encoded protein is CASSPPSGLGEKLFF.

CDR3 sequence reads: CASSFRALGAAGINYGYTF. The DNA for the CDR3 is TGTGCCAGCAGTTTTCGAGCTTTGGGTGCGGCGGGAATTAACTATGGCTACACCTTC. The chain has TRBV28 and TRBJ1-2, with no clear D. Between the trimmed V and J ends, which lost 3 bases and 1 base, there was a span of 24 bases. Germline V gene lookup returns CDR1 MDHEN and CDR2 SYDVKM. CDR3 length: 19 residues.

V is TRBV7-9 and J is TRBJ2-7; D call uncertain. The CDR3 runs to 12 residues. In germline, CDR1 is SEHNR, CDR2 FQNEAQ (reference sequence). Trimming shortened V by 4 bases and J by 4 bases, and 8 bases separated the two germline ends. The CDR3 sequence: CASSSDKYEQYF. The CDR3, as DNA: TGTGCCAGCAGCTCTGACAAATACGAGCAGTACTTC.

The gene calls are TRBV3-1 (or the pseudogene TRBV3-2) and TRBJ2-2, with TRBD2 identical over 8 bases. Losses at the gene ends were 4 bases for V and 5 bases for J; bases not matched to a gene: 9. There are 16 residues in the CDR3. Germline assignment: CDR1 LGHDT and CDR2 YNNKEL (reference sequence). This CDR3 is CASSPWERGRTGELFF. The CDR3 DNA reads TGTGCCAGCAGCCCCTGGGAGCGGGGGAGAACCGGGGAGCTGTTTTTT.